This TCR beta chain was observed in a study of T-cell memory formation after mild COVID-19. Whole-study context: Clustering of TCRs was largely donor specific.

Germline V gene lookup returns CDR1 MDHEN and CDR2 SYDVKM. This CDR3 region has 16 residues. V was pared by 6 bases and J by 6 bases, with 21 bases between. TCRdb reprocessed the 5' RACE reads with MiXCR, giving one entry per CDR3 protein. This sample has about 350,000 distinct CDR3 sequences, with roughly an eighth found just once. This clonotype was seen more than once but under ten times. No antigen is known for it. Study-wide results and caveats: Shrinking CD4+ clones were chiefly CM and EM; CD8+ ones were chiefly EMRA. Confirmation of SARS-CoV-2 specificity was lacking for second-wave clones peaking day 37.

This receptor was obtained from a man between 18 and 29 years old who had mild COVID-19 (a few samples of this study predate the infection). Cell type and time point are not known. Specimen: PBMCs or a T cell subset sorted from them (not recorded which). V is TRBV28 and J is TRBJ2-1, with D maybe TRBD1 (5 bases). The CDR3 DNA reads TGTGCCAGCAGCCCCGGGTGGGGCGTGAGGTCCAATGAGCAGTTCTTC. Translation: CASSPGWGVRSNEQFF.